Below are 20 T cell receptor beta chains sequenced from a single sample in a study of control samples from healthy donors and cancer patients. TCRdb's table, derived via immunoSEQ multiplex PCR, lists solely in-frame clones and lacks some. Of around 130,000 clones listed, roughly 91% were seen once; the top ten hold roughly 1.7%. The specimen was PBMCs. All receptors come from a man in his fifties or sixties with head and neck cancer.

CDR3 DNA sequence: TGTGCCAGCAGCCAAGAGGTAGCCGGTCCAGGGTTTGAAGCTTTCTTT. Translation: CASSQEVAGPGFEAFF. This sequence joins TRBV3-1 (or the pseudogene TRBV3-2) and TRBJ1-1, with TRBD1 as a possible D gene (5 bases). CDR3 size: 16 residues. V lost 0 bases and J 7 bases, leaving 18 bases between the germline ends. CDR1 is LGHDT and CDR2 is YNNKEL in the germline V gene (reference sequence).

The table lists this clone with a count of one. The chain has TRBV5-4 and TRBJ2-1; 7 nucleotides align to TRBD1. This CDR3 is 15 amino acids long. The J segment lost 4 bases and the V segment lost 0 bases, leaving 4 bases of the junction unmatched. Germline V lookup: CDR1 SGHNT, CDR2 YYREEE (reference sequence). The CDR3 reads CASSLAWTGYNEQFF. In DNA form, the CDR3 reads TGTGCCAGCAGCTTGGCTTGGACAGGATACAATGAGCAGTTCTTC.

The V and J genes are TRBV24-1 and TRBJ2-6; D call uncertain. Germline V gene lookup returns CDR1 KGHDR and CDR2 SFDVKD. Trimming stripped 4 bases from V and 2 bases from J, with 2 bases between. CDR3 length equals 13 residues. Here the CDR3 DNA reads TGTGCCACCAGTGAGCCTGGGGCCAACGTCCTGACTTTC. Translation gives CATSEPGANVLTF.

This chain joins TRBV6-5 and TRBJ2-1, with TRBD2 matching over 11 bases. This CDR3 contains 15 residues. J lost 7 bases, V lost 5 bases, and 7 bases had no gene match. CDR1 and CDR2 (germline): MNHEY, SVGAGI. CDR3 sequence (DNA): TGTGCCAGCAGTCCACTAGCGGGGGAGGTTAATGAGCAGTTCTTC. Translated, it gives CASSPLAGEVNEQFF.

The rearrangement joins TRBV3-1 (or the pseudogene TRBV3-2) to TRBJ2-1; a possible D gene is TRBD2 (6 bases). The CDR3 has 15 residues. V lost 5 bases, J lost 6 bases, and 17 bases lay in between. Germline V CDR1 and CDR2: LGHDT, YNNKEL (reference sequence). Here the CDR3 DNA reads TGTGCCAGCAGCTATCCCCGGGTGGGAGGCAATGAGCAGTTCTTC. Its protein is CASSYPRVGGNEQFF.

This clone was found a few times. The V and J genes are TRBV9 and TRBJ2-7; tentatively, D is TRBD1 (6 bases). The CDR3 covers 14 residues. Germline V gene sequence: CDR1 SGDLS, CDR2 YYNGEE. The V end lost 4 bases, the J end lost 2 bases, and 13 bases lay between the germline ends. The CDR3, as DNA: TGTGCCAGCAGCCACGGACAGTCGACCTACGAGCAGTACTTC. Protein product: CASSHGQSTYEQYF.

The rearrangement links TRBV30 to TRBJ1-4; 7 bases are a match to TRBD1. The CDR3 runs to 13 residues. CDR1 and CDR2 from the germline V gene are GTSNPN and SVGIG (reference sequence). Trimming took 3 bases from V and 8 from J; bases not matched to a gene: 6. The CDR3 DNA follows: TGTGCCTGGAGGCCGGGACAGATAGAAAAACTGTTTTTT. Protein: CAWRPGQIEKLFF.

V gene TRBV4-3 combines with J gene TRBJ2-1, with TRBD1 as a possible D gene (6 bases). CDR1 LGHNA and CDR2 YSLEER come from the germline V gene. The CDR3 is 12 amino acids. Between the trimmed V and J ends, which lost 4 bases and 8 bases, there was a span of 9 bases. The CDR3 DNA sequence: TGCGCCAGCAGCCGACAGGAGCATGAGCAGTTCTTC. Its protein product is CASSRQEHEQFF.

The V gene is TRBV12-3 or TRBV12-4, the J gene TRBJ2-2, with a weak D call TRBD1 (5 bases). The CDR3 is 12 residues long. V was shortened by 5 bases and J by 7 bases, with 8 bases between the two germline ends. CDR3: CASSPQGGELFF. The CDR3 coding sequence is TGTGCCAGCAGTCCCCAGGGCGGGGAGCTGTTTTTT.

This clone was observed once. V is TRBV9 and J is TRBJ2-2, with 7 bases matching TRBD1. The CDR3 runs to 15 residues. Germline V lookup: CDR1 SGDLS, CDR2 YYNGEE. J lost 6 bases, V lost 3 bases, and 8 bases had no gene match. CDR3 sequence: CASSAKTGMPGELFF. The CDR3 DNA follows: TGTGCCAGCAGCGCTAAGACAGGGATGCCCGGGGAGCTGTTTTTT.

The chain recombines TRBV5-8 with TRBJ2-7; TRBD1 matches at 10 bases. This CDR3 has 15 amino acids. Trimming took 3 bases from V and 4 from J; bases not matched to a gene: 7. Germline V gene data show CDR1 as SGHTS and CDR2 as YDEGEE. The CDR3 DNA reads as TGTGCCAGCAGCTCCTGGACAGGGGGTGAGTACGAGCAGTACTTC. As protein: CASSSWTGGEYEQYF.

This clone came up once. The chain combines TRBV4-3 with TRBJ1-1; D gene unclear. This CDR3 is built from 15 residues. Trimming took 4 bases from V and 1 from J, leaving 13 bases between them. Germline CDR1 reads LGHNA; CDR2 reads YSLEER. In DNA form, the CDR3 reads TGCGCCAGCAGCCCGGTTGGGGAGGGGAACACTGAAGCTTTCTTT. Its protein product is CASSPVGEGNTEAFF.

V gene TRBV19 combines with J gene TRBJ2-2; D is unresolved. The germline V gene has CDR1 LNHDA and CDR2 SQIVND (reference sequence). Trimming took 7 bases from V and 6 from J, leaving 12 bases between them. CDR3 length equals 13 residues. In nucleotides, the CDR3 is TGTGCCAGTACAGGCAGGTGGGCCGGGGAGCTGTTTTTT. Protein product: CASTGRWAGELFF.

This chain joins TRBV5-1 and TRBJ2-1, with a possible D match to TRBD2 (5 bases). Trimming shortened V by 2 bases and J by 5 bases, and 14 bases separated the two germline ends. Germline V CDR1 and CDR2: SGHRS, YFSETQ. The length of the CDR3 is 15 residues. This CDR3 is CASSLLGRRDNEQFF. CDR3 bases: TGCGCCAGCAGCTTACTAGGCAGGCGAGACAATGAGCAGTTCTTC.

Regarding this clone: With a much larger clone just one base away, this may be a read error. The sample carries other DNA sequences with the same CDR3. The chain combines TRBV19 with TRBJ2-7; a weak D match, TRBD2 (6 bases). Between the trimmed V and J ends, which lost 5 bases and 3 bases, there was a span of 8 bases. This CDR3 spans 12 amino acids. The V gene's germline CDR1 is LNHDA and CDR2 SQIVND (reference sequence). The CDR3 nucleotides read TGTGCCAGTAGTCCCGGGGGCTACGAGCAGTACTTC. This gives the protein CASSPGGYEQYF.

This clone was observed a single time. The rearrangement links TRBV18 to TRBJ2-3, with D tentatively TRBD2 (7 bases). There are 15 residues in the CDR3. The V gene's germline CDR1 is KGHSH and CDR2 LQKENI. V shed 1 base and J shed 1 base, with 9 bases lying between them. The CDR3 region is CASSPQGGGTDTQYF. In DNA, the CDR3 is TGTGCCAGCTCACCACAAGGGGGGGGCACAGATACGCAGTATTTT.

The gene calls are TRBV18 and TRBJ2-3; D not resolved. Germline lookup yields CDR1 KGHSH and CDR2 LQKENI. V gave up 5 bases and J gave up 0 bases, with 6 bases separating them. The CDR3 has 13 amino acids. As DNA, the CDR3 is TGTGCCAGCTCAACCTCTAGCACAGATACGCAGTATTTT. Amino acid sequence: CASSTSSTDTQYF.

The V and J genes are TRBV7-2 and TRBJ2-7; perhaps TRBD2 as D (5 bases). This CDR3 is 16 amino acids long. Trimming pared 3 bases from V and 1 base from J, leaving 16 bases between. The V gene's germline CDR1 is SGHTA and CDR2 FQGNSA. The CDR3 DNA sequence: TGTGCCAGCAGCTTTACTAGTGTAGCGCTATCCTACGAGCAGTACTTC. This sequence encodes CASSFTSVALSYEQYF.

The CDR3 protein is CASSLLAGYEQYF. The CDR3 nucleotides read TGTGCCAGCAGCCTTCTAGCGGGTTACGAGCAGTACTTC. The chain joins TRBV14 to TRBJ2-7; 8 bases line up with TRBD2. Germline lookup yields CDR1 SGHDN and CDR2 FVKESK. Losses at the gene ends were 4 bases for V and 4 bases for J; bases not matched to a gene: 3. The CDR3 extends over 13 amino acids.

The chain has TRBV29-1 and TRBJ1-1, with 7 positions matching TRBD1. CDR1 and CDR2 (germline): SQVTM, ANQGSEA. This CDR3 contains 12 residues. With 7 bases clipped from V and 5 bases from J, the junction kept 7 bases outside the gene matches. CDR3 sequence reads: CSATQGRTEAFF. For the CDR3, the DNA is TGCAGCGCCACACAGGGGCGTACTGAAGCTTTCTTT.